Below, 5 T cell receptor beta chains from the same sample are listed, as sequenced in a study of cytomegalovirus exposure and HLA in healthy donors. The PCR employed 60 Vbeta primers together with 13 Jbeta primers. Data came from immunoSEQ multiplex PCR; TCRdb stores just in-frame clones and leaves some out. The sample consists of some 150,000 clones, approximately 80% of them appearing once. Source material: PBMCs. The receptors shown here come from a woman between 50 and 59 years old in good health and CMV-seronegative.

The V call is TRBV7-2, the J call TRBJ2-5; TRBD2 matches at 8 bases. Germline lookup yields CDR1 SGHTA and CDR2 FQGNSA. This CDR3 comprises 17 residues. Trimming removed 1 base from V and 3 bases from J; junction bases left unmatched: 10. For the CDR3, the DNA is TGTGCCAGCAGCTTAGTCCTCGGGGGGGTGGCGGAAGAGACCCAGTACTTC. It encodes CASSLVLGGVAEETQYF.

V gene TRBV5-1 combines with J gene TRBJ2-5; 9 nucleotides align to TRBD2. This CDR3 is built from 15 residues. V shed 7 bases and J 4 bases; nucleotides not matched to a gene: 11. CDR1 is SGHRS, CDR2 YFSETQ, per germline. Here the CDR3 DNA reads TGCGCCAGCGCGCCCGCGGGAGGGCTAGGAGAGACCCAGTACTTC. Its translation: CASAPAGGLGETQYF.

The chain has TRBV28 and TRBJ1-2; TRBD1 aligns across 7 bases. Trimming at V came to 3 bases and at J to 3 bases, leaving 7 bases not matched to a gene. CDR3 size: 15 residues. CDR1 is MDHEN, CDR2 SYDVKM, per germline. For the CDR3, the DNA is TGTGCCAGCAGTTTTGTACAGGGGTTGGACTATGGCTACACCTTC. Protein sequence: CASSFVQGLDYGYTF.

V is TRBV11-2 and J is TRBJ2-4; TRBD2 agrees at 10 bases. V was pared by 5 bases and J by 8 bases, with 9 bases of the junction left unmatched. The CDR3 extends over 15 amino acids. Per germline, CDR1 SGHAT and CDR2 FQNNGV. The CDR3: CASSRLLAGVDIQYF. The CDR3 nucleotides read TGTGCCAGCAGCCGCCTCCTAGCGGGGGTAGACATTCAGTACTTC.

V and J are TRBV5-1 and TRBJ2-2; TRBD2 matches 10 bases. This CDR3 is 19 amino acids long. Germline V gene sequence: CDR1 SGHRS, CDR2 YFSETQ. V lost 0 bases, J lost 0 bases, and 8 bases stayed unmatched. CDR3 amino acids: CASSLVPAGGYANTGELFF. CDR3 DNA sequence: TGCGCCAGCAGCTTGGTCCCAGCGGGGGGGTACGCGAACACCGGGGAGCTGTTTTTT.